This T cell receptor (beta chain) was captured by sequencing in a study of persistence of HIV-infected CD4 T cells. The germline gives CDR1 SNHLY, CDR2 FYNNEI. This CDR3 comprises 13 residues. Comments on this clone: Its antigen is not identified. The germline gene is not matched at one end of the junction; a read error may be the cause.

Lysates of CMV-infected fibroblasts at approximately 9.6 ug/mL stimulated these cells. Memory cells lacking CD40L and CD69 with high CD45RO were sorted. CD4+ T cell counts exceeded 400 cells/uL; CMV serology was positive. Study-level findings and limits: Rare CMV-responding cells carrying HIV-1 proviruses were not analyzed separately for TCR. Degenerate expanded CDR3beta sequences were enriched among CMV- and Gag-responding cells. TCRbeta richness was lower in CMV- and Gag-responding cells than in anti-CD3/anti-CD28-responding cells.

The libraries were made with immunoSEQ version 4 in survey mode. Produced via immunoSEQ multiplex PCR; TCRdb's table is partial and in-frame only. In the table there are more than 30,000 clones, 82% of which are singletons. The sequenced sample was CD4+ T cells sorted from PBMCs after roughly 18-hour stimulation, obtained from a patient who received antiretroviral therapy. This receptor was obtained from an adult woman with HIV who was CMV-seropositive. The chain carries TRBV2 and TRBJ1-1; 7 bases map to TRBD1. DNA of the CDR3: TGTGCCAGCAGCGAAGACAGGGCACAGGTTGCTTTCTTT. Translated: CASSEDRAQVAFF.